Listed below are T cell receptor beta chains from one sample, sequenced in a study of shared clonotypes between healthy human individuals. This table comes from immunoSEQ multiplex PCR, and its TCRdb copy is limited to in-frame clones, with some not included. The sample gives roughly 500,000 clones, over 70% of which show up once; approximately 12% is in the top ten. Sequencing was done on a sample of PBMCs. The receptors come from a woman aged 40 to 50 in good health. Some clones in this sample may be carry-over from other donors' samples. Each CDR3 is given with its conserved first and last residue. A D gene is named only where the DNA matches it firmly. Rows may omit the clone size; those that give it use once, few, many or a size class.

v_call,j_call,d_call,clone_size,cdr3_aa,cdr3_nt
TRBV10-3,TRBJ2-6,TRBD1,NA,CAISPDRYTSGANVLTF,TGTGCCATCAGCCCGGACAGGTACACCTCTGGGGCCAACGTCCTGACTTTC
TRBV7-9,TRBJ1-1,NA,NA,CASSLGAAEAFF,TGTGCCAGCAGCTTAGGGGCAGCTGAAGCTTTCTTT
TRBV10-3,TRBJ2-7,NA,NA,CAISESGTNYGEQYF,TGTGCCATCAGTGAGTCCGGGACGAACTACGGGGAGCAGTACTTC
TRBV10-3,TRBJ2-7,NA,many,CAISAGSYEQYF,TGTGCCATCAGTGCCGGATCCTACGAGCAGTACTTC
TRBV5-6,TRBJ2-1,TRBD2,NA,CASSLLRERDNEQFF,TGTGCCAGCAGCTTGTTGCGGGAGAGGGACAATGAGCAGTTCTTC
TRBV29-1,TRBJ2-1,NA,NA,CSVDGGTGEQFF,TGCAGCGTTGATGGGGGGACCGGTGAGCAGTTCTTC
TRBV28,TRBJ1-5,NA,NA,CASSPLDRNSNQPQHF,TGTGCCAGCAGTCCTCTGGACAGAAATAGCAATCAGCCCCAGCATTTT
TRBV28,TRBJ1-2,TRBD1,NA,CASSVGQAYGYTF,TGTGCCAGCAGTGTGGGACAGGCCTATGGCTACACCTTC
TRBV19,TRBJ1-5,TRBD1,few,CASSLSRGQGLNQPQHF,TGTGCCAGTAGTCTGTCCCGTGGACAGGGCCTCAATCAGCCCCAGCATTTT
TRBV18,TRBJ2-2,NA,once,CASSLTMGTGELFF,TGTGCCAGCTCACTTACTATGGGCACCGGGGAGCTGTTTTTT
TRBV7-2,TRBJ2-7,NA,NA,CASSLVRGGTYEQYF,TGTGCCAGCAGCTTAGTTAGGGGTGGTACCTACGAGCAGTACTTC
TRBV28,TRBJ1-4,NA,NA,CASRPQGATNEKLFF,TGTGCCAGCAGACCCCAGGGTGCAACTAATGAAAAACTGTTTTTT
TRBV10-3,TRBJ2-5,TRBD1,NA,CAISGDRNQETQYF,TGTGCCATCAGTGGGGACAGGAATCAAGAGACCCAGTACTTC
TRBV7-7,TRBJ2-5,TRBD1,NA,CASSYGQGETQYF,TGTGCTAGCAGCTACGGACAGGGAGAGACCCAGTACTTC
TRBV28,TRBJ1-3,TRBD1,NA,CASSRTGTGNTIYF,TGTGCCAGCAGTCGGACAGGGACTGGAAACACCATATATTTT
TRBV29-1,TRBJ2-7,NA,NA,CSVEISYEQYF,TGCAGCGTTGAAATCTCCTACGAGCAGTACTTC
TRBV28,TRBJ1-5,TRBD1,NA,CASSLWTTGGLSNQPQHF,TGTGCCAGCAGTTTATGGACGACAGGGGGTCTGAGCAATCAGCCCCAGCATTTT
TRBV4-2,TRBJ2-7,TRBD1,NA,CASSHSDRAYEQYF,TGTGCCAGCAGCCACAGTGACAGGGCCTACGAGCAGTACTTC
TRBV5-1,TRBJ1-2,NA,NA,CASSLERSGNYGYTF,TGCGCCAGCAGCTTGGAAAGGTCAGGGAACTATGGCTACACCTTC
TRBV9,TRBJ2-3,NA,NA,CASSVALGTDTQYF,TGTGCCAGCAGCGTAGCTCTAGGCACAGATACGCAGTATTTT
TRBV5-4,TRBJ2-7,TRBD2,NA,CATTSGNSYEQYF,TGTGCCACCACTAGCGGAAATTCCTACGAGCAGTACTTC
TRBV5-3,TRBJ1-5,NA,once,CARSFSYADRDQPQHF,TGTGCCAGAAGCTTTTCTTACGCGGACCGAGATCAGCCCCAGCATTTT
TRBV27,TRBJ2-5,TRBD2,NA,CASSPHSGSVQETQYF,TGTGCCAGCAGTCCCCATAGCGGGAGTGTCCAAGAGACCCAGTACTTC
TRBV7-2,TRBJ1-2,NA,NA,CASSRDTNYGYTF,TGTGCCAGCAGCCGAGACACTAACTATGGCTACACCTTC
TRBV28,TRBJ1-2,NA,once,CASSLSAGNSGYTF,TGTGCCAGCAGTTTATCGGCGGGGAATAGTGGCTACACCTTC
TRBV9,TRBJ2-2,NA,NA,CASGHGTLSAGELFF,TGTGCCAGCGGACACGGGACTCTTAGTGCCGGGGAGCTGTTTTTT
TRBV18,TRBJ2-5,NA,NA,CASSPGRQETQYF,TGTGCCAGCTCACCCGGAAGACAAGAGACCCAGTACTTC
TRBV25-1,TRBJ1-1,NA,NA,CASSGRQTNTEAFF,TGTGCCAGCAGTGGTCGACAGACTAACACTGAAGCTTTCTTT
TRBV6-1,TRBJ2-6,NA,NA,CASSELDFSGANVMIF,TGTGCCAGCAGTGAATTGGACTTCTCTGGGGCCAACGTCATGATTTTC